This T cell receptor beta chain was identified during a study of OX40 agonist ivuxolimab in advanced cancers. Comment on this clone: No antigen is known for it.

Assay used: immunoSEQ multiplex PCR; TCRdb lists only in-frame clones, some missing. This table has over 55,000 clones, about 90% appearing once. Study conclusions and caveats: Some patients without response likewise showed low normalized clonal expansion.

Germline V lookup: CDR1 MNHNY, CDR2 SVGAGI (reference sequence). The CDR3 extends over 15 amino acids. V gave up 2 bases and J gave up 7 bases, with 18 bases separating them. The rearrangement links TRBV6-6 to TRBJ2-7; perhaps TRBD2 as D (6 bases). The material was CD4+ or CD8+ T cells sorted from blood, obtained in a trial of the OX40 agonist ivuxolimab. The sequence derives from an adult with an advanced solid tumor such as melanoma, head and neck, liver or kidney cancer. The CDR3, as DNA: TGTGCCAGCAGTTACGCGGGACTCCCGGTCGGAGAGCAGTACTTC. Amino acid sequence: CASSYAGLPVGEQYF.